This is a list of T cell receptor beta chains from one sample in a study of cytomegalovirus exposure and HLA in healthy donors. Method: immunoSEQ multiplex PCR; TCRdb's copy keeps in-frame clones and lacks some. The table lists 220,000 or so clones, more than 65% of them singletons. The sample taken for sequencing was PBMCs. These receptors originate from a woman in her twenties or thirties in good health and CMV-seronegative. Each CDR3 is given with its conserved first and last residue. Each record gives: J gene, D gene, clone size, V gene, CDR3 DNA, CDR3 protein. A D gene is named only where the DNA matches it firmly. A clone size is listed for some rows: how often the clone was seen (once, few, many), or a class if it is expanded.

J gene: TRBJ1-4; D gene: NA; clone size: NA; V gene: TRBV6-1; CDR3 DNA: TGTGCCAGCAGTGTGGCGGGGCCTAATGAAAAACTGTTTTTT; CDR3 protein: CASSVAGPNEKLFF
J gene: TRBJ2-7; D gene: NA; clone size: NA; V gene: TRBV5-1; CDR3 DNA: TGCGCCAGCAGCCCGGCACAGGGCTCCTACGAGCAGTACTTC; CDR3 protein: CASSPAQGSYEQYF
J gene: TRBJ2-5; D gene: TRBD1; clone size: NA; V gene: TRBV7-9; CDR3 DNA: TGTGCCAGCAGCTTACTCCAGGGGGTCCAGTACTTC; CDR3 protein: CASSLLQGVQYF
J gene: TRBJ2-5; D gene: TRBD2; clone size: NA; V gene: TRBV5-4; CDR3 DNA: TGTGCCAGCAGCTTGAAGTTGTCAGCGGGGGGGCGGGAGACCCAGTACTTC; CDR3 protein: CASSLKLSAGGRETQYF
J gene: TRBJ1-2; D gene: NA; clone size: NA; V gene: TRBV6-1; CDR3 DNA: TGTGCCAGCAGTGAAAGGCAGGGTCTCCATGGCTACACCTTC; CDR3 protein: CASSERQGLHGYTF
J gene: TRBJ2-7; D gene: NA; clone size: few; V gene: TRBV7-8; CDR3 DNA: TGTGCCAGCAGCTTAGTTGCGGGAAGCTCCTACGAGCAGTACTTC; CDR3 protein: CASSLVAGSSYEQYF
J gene: TRBJ2-5; D gene: NA; clone size: NA; V gene: TRBV7-9; CDR3 DNA: TGTGCCAGCAGCTTAGGGGGTAGGGAGCAGTACTTC; CDR3 protein: CASSLGGREQYF
J gene: TRBJ1-2; D gene: NA; clone size: NA; V gene: TRBV7-9; CDR3 DNA: TGTGCCAGCAGCTTAGAAGGGGGGGGGTCCACCTTC; CDR3 protein: CASSLEGGGSTF
J gene: TRBJ1-2; D gene: NA; clone size: NA; V gene: TRBV7-9; CDR3 DNA: TGTTCCAGCAGCCACCCGACAAATCCCGGGACACAGGTCCATGAGGGCTACACCTTC; CDR3 protein: CSSSHPTNPGTQVHEGYTF
J gene: TRBJ1-1; D gene: TRBD1; clone size: NA; V gene: TRBV6-5; CDR3 DNA: TGTGCCAGCAGGGACGACAGGGCTCCTGAAGCTTTCTTT; CDR3 protein: CASRDDRAPEAFF
J gene: TRBJ1-1; D gene: NA; clone size: NA; V gene: TRBV6-5; CDR3 DNA: TGTGCCAGCAGCCACGGGGGGATTGAAGCTTTCTTT; CDR3 protein: CASSHGGIEAFF
J gene: TRBJ2-1; D gene: TRBD2; clone size: few; V gene: TRBV2; CDR3 DNA: TGTGCCAGCAGTTTGGGACTAGCCGGATACAATGAGCAGTTCTTC; CDR3 protein: CASSLGLAGYNEQFF
J gene: TRBJ2-7; D gene: TRBD2; clone size: NA; V gene: TRBV11-3; CDR3 DNA: TGTGCCAGCAGCCTAGAGGCGGGGGGGCTTTACGAGCAGTACTTC; CDR3 protein: CASSLEAGGLYEQYF
J gene: TRBJ1-2; D gene: NA; clone size: NA; V gene: TRBV6-1; CDR3 DNA: TGTGCCAGCAGTCCCGGGTCCTATGGCTACACCTTC; CDR3 protein: CASSPGSYGYTF
J gene: TRBJ2-7; D gene: TRBD2; clone size: NA; V gene: TRBV14; CDR3 DNA: TGTGCCAGCAGCCGACGGATAACTAGCGGGAGCTACGAGCAGTACTTC; CDR3 protein: CASSRRITSGSYEQYF
J gene: TRBJ2-3; D gene: TRBD2; clone size: NA; V gene: TRBV6-1; CDR3 DNA: TGTGCCAGCAGTGGACTAGCGGCGGACACAGATACGCAGTATTTT; CDR3 protein: CASSGLAADTDTQYF
J gene: TRBJ1-4; D gene: TRBD1; clone size: NA; V gene: TRBV25-1; CDR3 DNA: TGTGCCAGCAATCCTACAGGGGAACCTAATGAAAAACTGTTTTTT; CDR3 protein: CASNPTGEPNEKLFF
J gene: TRBJ2-6; D gene: NA; clone size: NA; V gene: TRBV29-1; CDR3 DNA: TGCAGCGTTGAATTTCCTCCTGGGGCCAACGTCCTGACTTTC; CDR3 protein: CSVEFPPGANVLTF
J gene: TRBJ2-7; D gene: NA; clone size: NA; V gene: TRBV21-1; CDR3 DNA: TGTGCCGACGGACTAGCGGGGGGTAGGACCTACGAGCAGTACTTC; CDR3 protein: CADGLAGGRTYEQYF
J gene: TRBJ2-3; D gene: TRBD2; clone size: NA; V gene: TRBV15; CDR3 DNA: TGTGCCACCAGCAGAGTTCTCAGCGGGGGGACCCCCGATACGCAGTATTTT; CDR3 protein: CATSRVLSGGTPDTQYF
J gene: TRBJ2-5; D gene: TRBD2; clone size: NA; V gene: TRBV11-1; CDR3 DNA: TGTGCCAGCAGCCCCCCGGTTGGCGGGGGGGAAGAGACCCAGTACTTC; CDR3 protein: CASSPPVGGGEETQYF
J gene: TRBJ1-2; D gene: NA; clone size: NA; V gene: TRBV2; CDR3 DNA: TGTGCCAGTGTGGGGCGGGAGTCTTCGTATGGCTACACCTTC; CDR3 protein: CASVGRESSYGYTF
J gene: TRBJ1-2; D gene: NA; clone size: NA; V gene: TRBV10-2; CDR3 DNA: TGCGCCAGCAGTGAGGAAGGGGGTCCCAACTATGGCTACACCTTC; CDR3 protein: CASSEEGGPNYGYTF
J gene: TRBJ1-5; D gene: TRBD1; clone size: NA; V gene: TRBV6-1; CDR3 DNA: TGTGCCAGCAGAGCGGGACAGGGCAATCAGCCCCAGCATTTT; CDR3 protein: CASRAGQGNQPQHF
J gene: TRBJ2-2; D gene: NA; clone size: NA; V gene: TRBV5-1; CDR3 DNA: TGCGCCAGCAATAGCCCGGGCACCGGGGAGCTGTTTTTT; CDR3 protein: CASNSPGTGELFF
J gene: TRBJ2-3; D gene: TRBD2; clone size: NA; V gene: TRBV18; CDR3 DNA: TGTGCCAGCTCACCGGAGGCTAGCGGAAATGCATACACAGATACGCAGTATTTT; CDR3 protein: CASSPEASGNAYTDTQYF
J gene: TRBJ1-2; D gene: TRBD1; clone size: NA; V gene: TRBV7-8; CDR3 DNA: TGTGCCAGCAGCTCCAGGGGGAACTATGGCTACACCTTC; CDR3 protein: CASSSRGNYGYTF
J gene: TRBJ1-1; D gene: NA; clone size: NA; V gene: TRBV6-5; CDR3 DNA: TGTGCCAGCAGACAGGGCTGGGAAGCTTTCTTT; CDR3 protein: CASRQGWEAFF
J gene: TRBJ1-1; D gene: NA; clone size: NA; V gene: TRBV10-3; CDR3 DNA: TGTGCCATCAGTGAGGTCCCGGGTAGGATGAACACTGAAGCTTTCTTT; CDR3 protein: CAISEVPGRMNTEAFF
J gene: TRBJ2-5; D gene: NA; clone size: NA; V gene: TRBV9; CDR3 DNA: TGTGCCAGCAGCTTCTGGGGCCTGGGTGAAGAGACCCAGTACTTC; CDR3 protein: CASSFWGLGEETQYF
J gene: TRBJ2-4; D gene: NA; clone size: NA; V gene: TRBV7-8; CDR3 DNA: TGTGCCAGCAGCTTATCCCTGGGGCCCTACAACATTCAGTACTTC; CDR3 protein: CASSLSLGPYNIQYF
J gene: TRBJ2-7; D gene: TRBD1; clone size: NA; V gene: TRBV15; CDR3 DNA: TGTGCCACCAGCAGTGGGACAGGGGGAGTAAGCTCCTACGAGCAGTACTTC; CDR3 protein: CATSSGTGGVSSYEQYF
J gene: TRBJ1-6; D gene: NA; clone size: once; V gene: TRBV14; CDR3 DNA: TGTGCCAGCAGCCCCCTGACAGGTTATTCACCCCTCCACTTT; CDR3 protein: CASSPLTGYSPLHF
J gene: TRBJ2-5; D gene: TRBD1; clone size: NA; V gene: TRBV25-1; CDR3 DNA: TGTGCCAGCAGCCCCGGGCAGGGGGTTTGGGGAGAGACCCAGTACTTC; CDR3 protein: CASSPGQGVWGETQYF
J gene: TRBJ1-3; D gene: NA; clone size: NA; V gene: TRBV29-1; CDR3 DNA: TGCAGCGTCCGGACAGTACAAAACCTTGGAAACACCATATATTTT; CDR3 protein: CSVRTVQNLGNTIYF
J gene: TRBJ1-3; D gene: NA; clone size: NA; V gene: TRBV2; CDR3 DNA: TGTGCCAGCAGCTCCACGGGAACTGGAAACACCATATATTTT; CDR3 protein: CASSSTGTGNTIYF
J gene: TRBJ1-5; D gene: NA; clone size: NA; V gene: TRBV27; CDR3 DNA: TGTGCCAGCAGTTCGTCGGTAGGGGGAAATCAGCCCCAGCATTTT; CDR3 protein: CASSSSVGGNQPQHF
J gene: TRBJ2-1; D gene: NA; clone size: few; V gene: TRBV9; CDR3 DNA: TGTGCCAGCAGCGGGGGCGGGGCCTACAATGAGCAGTTCTTC; CDR3 protein: CASSGGGAYNEQFF
J gene: TRBJ2-1; D gene: NA; clone size: NA; V gene: TRBV7-9; CDR3 DNA: TGTGCCAGCAGCTTAAGGCCAGGAGGGGATGAGCAGTTCTTC; CDR3 protein: CASSLRPGGDEQFF